Here is one TCR beta chain with its context. The specificity of this receptor is unknown. No base qualities exist here, and no much larger clone lies one base off it. The CDR3 numbers 14 residues from cysteine through phenylalanine. The DNA shown is the 42-base CDR3, in frame from base 1. CDR1 and CDR2, per the germline V gene (reference sequence), are SGHKS and YYEKEE. Cut back by 5 bases and 3 bases, the V and J ends lie 14 bases apart. This record belongs to a study of T-cell reconstitution after alpha-beta-depleted transplantation in children (dated by TCRdb to the mid-2010s). About the investigation overall: Using TCR repertoire profiling, the study followed T-cell immune reconstitution in a quantitative way in children after TCRalphabeta/CD19-depleted allogeneic hematopoietic cell transplantation.

The method behind the library was PCR. Sequencing instrument: Illumina HiSeq 2500. Molecular barcoding was employed in the preparation of TCR libraries, with unique molecular identifiers being used to normalize TCRbeta repertoire quantification. The raw public reads went through TCRdb reprocessing: fastp at Q25, MiXCR clone calling, in-frame beta chains kept. Entries are consolidated by CDR3 protein sequence, retaining the most common genes and DNA. This sample lists more than 450,000 distinct CDR3 sequences; 15% to 20% were detected once. In total, the top ten clones hold 3% to 3.5% of the sample. Here the sequenced sample was PBMCs from the stem cell graft donor, taken from the stem cell graft. This receptor was identified in a human donor who donated a stem cell graft to a child with acute lymphoblastic leukemia. The chain joins TRBV5-5 to TRBJ2-5; TRBD2 is perhaps the D gene, given 5 matching bases. The nucleotide sequence reads as follows: TGTGCCAGCAGTTGGGGAGTTTGGGAAGAGACCCAGTACTTC. Translated, this is CASSWGVWEETQYF.